Below, 17 T cell receptor beta chains from the same sample are listed, as sequenced in a study of breast tumors, draining lymph nodes, adjacent tissues. TCRdb reprocessed the multiplex PCR reads with MiXCR, giving one entry per CDR3 protein. The sample records some 150,000 distinct CDR3 sequences, 20% to 25% being singletons. Samples came from axillary lymph nodes draining the breast cancer. Input material: axillary lymph node tissue. The source of these receptors is a female donor with breast cancer. Some clones in this sample may be carry-over from other donors' samples.

This clonotype occurred many times. The chain links TRBV5-1 to TRBJ2-1; the match to TRBD2 covers 9 bases. Germline V gene sequence: CDR1 SGHRS, CDR2 YFSETQ. The CDR3 extends over 16 amino acids. J was trimmed by 2 bases and V by 1 base; bases with no gene match: 4. The CDR3 spells CASSLFSGGTYNEQFF. The CDR3 nucleotides are TGCGCCAGCAGCTTGTTTAGCGGGGGTACCTACAATGAGCAGTTCTTC.

Concerning this clonotype itself: A single base separates this from a much larger clone, so it may be a read error. The rearrangement uses TRBV14 and TRBJ2-7; tentatively, D is TRBD1 or TRBD2 (5 bases each). Germline V CDR1 and CDR2: SGHDN, FVKESK. This CDR3 contains 13 residues. The CDR3: CASSRSNLGERYF. DNA for the CDR3: TGTGCCAGCAGCCGATCGAACCTGGGGGAGCGGTACTTC.

This clonotype appeared many times. The chain is built from TRBV28 and TRBJ2-1; D gene uncertain. Germline V gives CDR1 MDHEN, CDR2 SYDVKM. The CDR3 is 12 residues long. V was trimmed by 2 bases and J by 8 bases, leaving 7 bases between them. CDR3 sequence: CASSLTDDEQFF. In DNA form, the CDR3 reads TGTGCCAGCAGTTTAACAGACGATGAGCAGTTCTTC.

Remarks on this clonotype: A read error is possible here, since a much larger clone lies one base away. This CDR3 is CASSLRGAGETQYF. The CDR3 DNA reads as TGCGCCAGCAGCTTGAGAGGGGCTGGGGAGACCCAGTACTTC. The chain employs TRBV5-1 and TRBJ2-5, with D tentatively TRBD1 or TRBD2 (5 bases each). This CDR3 is 14 amino acids long. The germline gives CDR1 SGHRS, CDR2 YFSETQ. V dropped 1 base and J dropped 5 bases, with 12 bases sitting between them.

Only a few counts were recorded for this clonotype. V is TRBV14 and J is TRBJ2-2; tentative D call: TRBD1 (6 bases). This CDR3 comprises 16 residues. Germline V gives CDR1 SGHDN, CDR2 FVKESK. V was trimmed by 1 base and J by 0 bases, leaving 9 bases between them. The CDR3 protein is CASSQVRGANTGELFF. Here the CDR3 DNA reads TGTGCCAGCAGCCAAGTCAGGGGCGCGAACACCGGGGAGCTGTTTTTT.

This clonotype was seen many times. CDR3 protein: CASTKTDRTNSPLHF. The CDR3 DNA follows: TGTGCCAGCACCAAAACGGACAGGACAAATTCACCCCTCCACTTT. This chain uses TRBV7-9 with TRBJ1-6; 7 bases are shared with TRBD1. The germline V gene has CDR1 SEHNR and CDR2 FQNEAQ (reference sequence). This CDR3 is 15 amino acids long. V was pared by 7 bases and J by 7 bases, with 10 bases of the junction left unmatched.

This clonotype was counted at least ten times. J is TRBJ1-5 and V is TRBV6-1; 9 bases line up with TRBD1. The CDR3 sequence is 20 residues long. Germline V gene data show CDR1 as MNHNS and CDR2 as SASEGT. V lost 2 bases, J lost 0 bases, and 14 bases stayed unmatched. CDR3 amino acids: CASSEIGGTGRPYSNQPQHF. CDR3 coding DNA: TGTGCCAGCAGTGAAATAGGTGGGACAGGGAGGCCTTATAGCAATCAGCCCCAGCATTTT.

This clonotype was observed many times. V and J are TRBV19 and TRBJ2-1; D gene uncertain. CDR3 length equals 15 residues. V was pared by 3 bases and J by 6 bases, with 15 bases between. Germline CDR1 is LNHDA and CDR2 is SQIVND (reference sequence). The CDR3 sequence is CASSISGRVRNEQFF. The CDR3 coding sequence is TGTGCCAGTAGTATCTCAGGTCGGGTACGCAATGAGCAGTTCTTC.

Worth noting for this clonotype: Just one base apart from a much larger clone, this may be a read error. This chain joins TRBV29-1 and TRBJ2-2; possibly TRBD1 for D (6 bases). This CDR3 has 14 residues. Between the trimmed V and J ends, which lost 7 bases and 7 bases, there was a span of 19 bases. CDR1 is SQVTM and CDR2 is ANQGSEA in the germline V gene. This CDR3 reads CSARSQQGVGELFF. The CDR3 region has the DNA TGCAGCGCTAGAAGTCAACAGGGTGTCGGGGAGCTGTTTTTT.

This clonotype was recorded many times. The chain combines TRBV5-6 with TRBJ1-2; 7 bases map to TRBD1. The CDR3 contains 13 residues. Germline V lookup: CDR1 SGHDT, CDR2 YYEEEE. Losses at the gene ends were 3 bases for V and 3 bases for J; bases not matched to a gene: 2. The DNA of the CDR3 is TGTGCCAGCAGCTCGGGACAGCACTATGGCTACACCTTC. The encoded protein is CASSSGQHYGYTF. Filled out from reference TRBV5-6 and TRBJ1-2, the complete variable domain reads DAGVTQSPTHLIKTRGQQVTLRCSPKSGHDTVSWYQQALGQGPQFIFQYYEEEERQRGNFPDRFSGHQFPNYSSELNVNALLLGDSALYLCASSSGQHYGYTFGSGTRLTVV.

The sample holds a few counts of this clonotype. The chain is built from TRBV28 and TRBJ1-4, with 7 bases fitting TRBD1. Germline CDR1 MDHEN, CDR2 SYDVKM. Trimming took 6 bases from V and 4 from J; bases not matched to a gene: 5. CDR3 size: 14 residues. The CDR3 loop is CASSARGVNEKLFF. CDR3 sequence (DNA): TGTGCCAGCAGCGCCAGGGGGGTTAATGAAAAACTGTTTTTT. The whole variable domain, remainder taken from reference TRBV28 and TRBJ1-4, is DVKVTQSSRYLVKRTGEKVFLECVQDMDHENMFWYRQDPGLGLRLIYFSYDVKMKEKGDIPEGYSVSREKKERFSLILESASTNQTSMYLCASSARGVNEKLFFGSGTQLSVL.

This clonotype occurred many times. The genes are TRBV7-9 and TRBJ2-1; maybe TRBD2 (5 bases). CDR3 length: 14 amino acids. V lost 0 bases and J lost 9, with 12 bases in between. Germline-derived CDR1 and CDR2 are SEHNR and FQNEAQ (reference sequence). CDR3 sequence (DNA): TGTGCCAGCAGCTTAGCGGGAGTATTTAGTGAGCAGTTCTTC. Amino acids: CASSLAGVFSEQFF.

This clonotype was counted at least ten times. Here the CDR3 reads CASSQDLTSGRAMNEQFF. In nucleotides, the CDR3 is TGTGCCAGCAGCCAAGATCTAACTAGCGGGAGGGCCATGAATGAGCAGTTCTTC. This rearrangement joins TRBV4-2 to TRBJ2-1, with TRBD2 matching over 13 bases. The CDR3 covers 18 residues. V lost 0 bases to trimming and J lost 7 bases; unmatched junction nucleotides: 9. Per the germline V gene, CDR1 is LGHNA and CDR2 is YNFKEQ.

This clonotype was seen many times. The J gene is TRBJ2-7, the V gene TRBV25-1; D possibly matches TRBD1 or TRBD2 (5 bases each). CDR1 is MGHDK and CDR2 is SYGVNS in the germline V gene. Deletions cut 2 bases from V and 4 bases from J, with 18 bases between. This CDR3 spans 16 amino acids. The CDR3 protein is CASSESRGRELYEQYF. CDR3 bases: TGTGCCAGCAGTGAAAGTCGCGGCAGGGAGTTATACGAGCAGTACTTC.

This clonotype was counted at least ten times. The V gene is TRBV19, the J gene TRBJ1-5; no firm D call. Trimming pared 5 bases from V and 7 bases from J, leaving 15 bases between. Germline loops: CDR1 LNHDA, CDR2 SQIVND (reference sequence). CDR3 length: 14 amino acids. The DNA of the CDR3 is TGTGCCAGTAGTCCCCAGCGGGGTCGGCAGCCCCAGCATTTT. It translates to CASSPQRGRQPQHF.

At least ten counts were recorded for this clonotype. The chain recombines TRBV7-8 with TRBJ2-3; 12 bases map to TRBD2. CDR3 length: 17 residues. Looked up from germline, CDR1 is SGHVS and CDR2 is FQNEAQ. J lost 4 bases, V lost 5 bases, and 10 bases had no gene match. CDR3 amino acids: CASSEPSGRALADTQYF. The CDR3 DNA reads TGTGCCAGCAGCGAACCTAGCGGGAGGGCCTTAGCAGATACGCAGTATTTT. The full variable domain, rest sourced from reference TRBV7-8 and TRBJ2-3, is GAGVSQSPRYKVAKRGQDVALRCDPISGHVSLFWYQQALGQGPEFLTYFQNEAQLDKSGLPSDRFFAERPEGSVSTLKIQRTQQEDSAVYLCASSEPSGRALADTQYFGPGTRLTVL.

For this clonotype: A single base separates this from a much larger clone, so it may be a read error. V and J are TRBV11-2 and TRBJ2-3; tentative D call: TRBD1 (6 bases). This CDR3 has 17 residues. The germline CDR1 and CDR2 sequences are SGHAT and FQNNGV. CDR3 coding DNA: TGTGCCAGCAGCCCAGTTTCTTGGACAGCACGCACAGGTACGCAGTATTTT. Encoded protein: CASSPVSWTARTGTQYF.